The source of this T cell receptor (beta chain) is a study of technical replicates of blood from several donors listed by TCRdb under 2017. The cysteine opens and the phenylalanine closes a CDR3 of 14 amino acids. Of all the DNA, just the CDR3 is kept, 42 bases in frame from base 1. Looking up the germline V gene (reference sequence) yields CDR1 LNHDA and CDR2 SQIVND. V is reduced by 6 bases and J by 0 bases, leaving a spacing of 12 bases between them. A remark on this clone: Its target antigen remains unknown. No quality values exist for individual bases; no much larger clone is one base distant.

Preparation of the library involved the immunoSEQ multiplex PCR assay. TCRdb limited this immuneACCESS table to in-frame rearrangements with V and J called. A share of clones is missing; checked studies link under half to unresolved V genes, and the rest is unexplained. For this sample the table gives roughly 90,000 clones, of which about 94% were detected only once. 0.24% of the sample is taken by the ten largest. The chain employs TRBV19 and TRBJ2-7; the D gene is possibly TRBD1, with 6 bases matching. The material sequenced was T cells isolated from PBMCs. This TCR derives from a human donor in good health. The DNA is TGTGCCAGTAGGTTTGGCAGGGGCTCCTACGAGCAGTACTTC. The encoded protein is CASRFGRGSYEQYF.